The 12 T cell receptor beta chains reported below all come from one sample, sequenced in a study of OX40 agonist ivuxolimab in advanced cancers. Repertoires were generated with immunoSEQ multiplex PCR, while TCRdb's copy carries only in-frame clones and drops some. The profile covers some 100,000 clones, with approximately 81% appearing a single time and 1.1% taken by the ten largest. The sequences come from CD4+ or CD8+ T cells sorted from blood, collected in a trial of the OX40 agonist ivuxolimab. The receptors originated from an adult with an advanced solid tumor such as melanoma, head and neck, liver or kidney cancer.

This clone was seen just once. V usage is TRBV5-4 and J usage is TRBJ1-2; D remains ambiguous. Between the trimmed V and J ends, which lost 2 bases and 1 base, there was a span of 15 bases. The CDR3 totals 16 residues. Germline lookup yields CDR1 SGHNT and CDR2 YYREEE (reference sequence). CDR3 sequence (DNA): TGTGCCAGCAGCTTTGGAGGACCGGCAGATAACTATGGCTACACCTTC. Translated: CASSFGGPADNYGYTF.

This CDR3 reads CASSLAGQPYTEAFF. The CDR3 DNA follows: TGTGCCAGCAGCTTAGCGGGACAGCCATACACTGAAGCTTTCTTT. The chain carries TRBV7-9 and TRBJ1-1; 7 nucleotides agree with TRBD1. The CDR3 totals 15 residues. V gave up 0 bases and J gave up 3 bases; unmatched junction bases: 4. The germline CDR1 and CDR2 sequences are SEHNR and FQNEAQ (reference sequence).

This chain joins TRBV6-5 and TRBJ1-2; the D gene is possibly TRBD1 (5 bases). The V gene's germline CDR1 is MNHEY and CDR2 SVGAGI. With 6 bases removed from V and 8 bases from J, the gap between germline ends came to 16 bases. This CDR3 spans 13 amino acids. In DNA form, the CDR3 reads TGTGCCAGCAGGACCCCGGGAGGGGACGGCTACACCTTC. Its protein product is CASRTPGGDGYTF.

V usage is TRBV11-2 and J usage is TRBJ1-2, with D uncertain. CDR1 and CDR2 from the germline V gene are SGHAT and FQNNGV. The CDR3 totals 13 residues. V was pared by 5 bases and J by 8 bases, with 15 bases between. CDR3 in amino acids: CASSRPTPGGYTF. CDR3 sequence (DNA): TGTGCCAGCAGCCGACCTACTCCTGGGGGCTACACCTTC. The full variable domain, completed using reference TRBV11-2 and TRBJ1-2, is EAGVAQSPRYKIIEKRQSVAFWCNPISGHATLYWYQQILGQGPKLLIQFQNNGVVDDSQLPKDRFSAERLKGVDSTLKIQPAKLEDSAVYLCASSRPTPGGYTFGSGTRLTVV.

This clone was seen many times. The chain carries TRBV29-1 and TRBJ1-4; perhaps TRBD1 as D (6 bases). This CDR3 spans 14 amino acids. Deletions cut 6 bases from V and 6 bases from J, with 17 bases between. Germline V gene lookup returns CDR1 SQVTM and CDR2 ANQGSEA. DNA of the CDR3: TGCAGCGTATCGCCGGGACACCGGGATGAAAAACTGTTTTTT. This sequence encodes CSVSPGHRDEKLFF.

The rearrangement uses TRBV6-5 and TRBJ2-1, with D hard to call. Germline assignment: CDR1 MNHEY and CDR2 SVGAGI. Trimming took off 8 bases at V and 7 bases at J, with 15 bases between the two ends. The CDR3 sequence is 13 residues long. CDR3 DNA sequence: TGTGCCAGCGTGGGCACTCAAAAGAATGAGCAGTTCTTC. Protein product: CASVGTQKNEQFF.

This clone showed up just a few times. The chain recombines TRBV20-1 with TRBJ2-1; no firm D call. The V end was cut by 5 bases, the J end by 10 bases, with 9 bases between. The CDR3 totals 10 residues. Germline V gene data show CDR1 as DFQATT and CDR2 as SNEGSKA (reference sequence). CDR3 in DNA: TGCAGTGCTGCGGCTCAGGAGCAGTTCTTC. It encodes CSAAAQEQFF.

The rearrangement joins TRBV28 to TRBJ2-7, with 7 positions matching TRBD1. V shed 7 bases and J 2 bases; nucleotides not matched to a gene: 8. The CDR3 is 14 amino acids. Per germline, CDR1 MDHEN and CDR2 SYDVKM. The DNA of the CDR3 is TGTGCCAGCACCCTCAGAGACAGGGCCTACGAGCAGTACTTC. Translation gives CASTLRDRAYEQYF.

This chain connects TRBV18 to TRBJ2-3; D is tentatively TRBD1 or TRBD2 (6 bases each). The V end was cut by 6 bases, the J end by 4 bases, with 14 bases between. The germline CDR1 and CDR2 sequences are KGHSH and LQKENI. There are 14 residues in the CDR3. In nucleotides, the CDR3 is TGTGCCAGCTCCCCGCTTGGGGGGCCAGATACGCAGTATTTT. Translated: CASSPLGGPDTQYF.

This clone came up a few times. V gene TRBV7-6 combines with J gene TRBJ1-4; the D is unclear. The CDR3 consists of 16 residues. V lost 4 bases, J lost 4 bases, and 16 bases lay in between. Germline-derived CDR1 and CDR2 are SGHVS and FNYEAQ. This CDR3 is CASSSGAFKRNEKLFF. CDR3 nucleotide sequence: TGTGCCAGCAGCTCAGGAGCTTTTAAGCGTAATGAAAAACTGTTTTTT.

The V and J genes are TRBV27 and TRBJ1-1; D might be TRBD1 (5 bases). Germline-derived CDR1 and CDR2 are MNHEY and SMNVEV (reference sequence). The CDR3 is made up of 14 amino acids. Trimming took 6 bases from V and 2 from J, leaving 13 bases between them. The CDR3, as DNA: TGTGCCAGCAGCTACCACAGGTCTAACACTGAAGCTTTCTTT. Translating it yields CASSYHRSNTEAFF.

The genes are TRBV5-4 and TRBJ1-5; D is unclear. The length of the CDR3 is 15 residues. Trimming pared 0 bases from V and 0 bases from J, leaving 7 bases between. The germline V gene has CDR1 SGHNT and CDR2 YYREEE (reference sequence). Written as DNA, the CDR3 is TGTGCCAGCAGCTTGGACGGAAATAGCAATCAGCCCCAGCATTTT. This codes for CASSLDGNSNQPQHF. The variable domain in full, with the rest retrieved from reference TRBV5-4 and TRBJ1-5, is ETGVTQSPTHLIKTRGQQVTLRCSSQSGHNTVSWYQQALGQGPQFIFQYYREEENGRGNFPPRFSGLQFPNYSSELNVNALELDDSALYLCASSLDGNSNQPQHFGDGTRLSIL.